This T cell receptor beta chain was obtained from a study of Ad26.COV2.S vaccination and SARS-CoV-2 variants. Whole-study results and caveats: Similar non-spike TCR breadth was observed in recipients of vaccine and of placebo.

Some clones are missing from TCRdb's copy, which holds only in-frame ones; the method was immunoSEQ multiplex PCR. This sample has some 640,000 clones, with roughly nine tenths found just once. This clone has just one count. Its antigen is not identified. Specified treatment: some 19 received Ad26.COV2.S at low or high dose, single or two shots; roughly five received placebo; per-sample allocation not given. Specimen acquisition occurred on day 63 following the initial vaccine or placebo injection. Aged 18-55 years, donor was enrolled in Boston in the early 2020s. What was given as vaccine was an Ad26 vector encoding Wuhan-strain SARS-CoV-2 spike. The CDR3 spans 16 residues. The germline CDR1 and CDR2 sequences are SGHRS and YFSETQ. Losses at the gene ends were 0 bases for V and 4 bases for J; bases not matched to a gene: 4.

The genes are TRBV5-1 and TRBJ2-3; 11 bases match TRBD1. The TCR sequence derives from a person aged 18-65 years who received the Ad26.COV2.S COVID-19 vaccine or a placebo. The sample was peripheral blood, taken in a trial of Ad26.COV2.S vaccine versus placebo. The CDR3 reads CASSLAMGQGADTQYF. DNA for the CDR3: TGCGCCAGCAGCTTGGCCATGGGACAGGGGGCAGATACGCAGTATTTT.